What follows describes a single TCR beta chain. The V gene's germline CDR1 is LNHDA and CDR2 SQIVND (reference sequence). V was pared by 6 bases and J by 8 bases, with 16 bases between. The CDR3 sequence is 13 residues long. This sample is part of a study of control samples from healthy donors and cancer patients. Clones were read by immunoSEQ multiplex PCR, and TCRdb kept only the in-frame ones, dropping some. The sample lists about 120,000 clones; 80% to 95% were seen once. V usage is TRBV19 and J usage is TRBJ1-2; the D is unclear. The origin of this receptor is a man aged 35 to 55 in good health. The sample consisted of blood. CDR3 DNA sequence: TGTGCCAGTAGGAGGGCGCCGGGTCTGGGCTACACCTTC. It specifies CASRRAPGLGYTF. Variable domain in full (rest from reference TRBV19 and TRBJ1-2): DGGITQSPKYLFRKEGQNVTLSCEQNLNHDAMYWYRQDPGQGLRLIYYSQIVNDFQKGDIAEGYSVSREKKESFPLTVTSAQKNPTAFYLCASRRAPGLGYTFGSGTRLTVV.